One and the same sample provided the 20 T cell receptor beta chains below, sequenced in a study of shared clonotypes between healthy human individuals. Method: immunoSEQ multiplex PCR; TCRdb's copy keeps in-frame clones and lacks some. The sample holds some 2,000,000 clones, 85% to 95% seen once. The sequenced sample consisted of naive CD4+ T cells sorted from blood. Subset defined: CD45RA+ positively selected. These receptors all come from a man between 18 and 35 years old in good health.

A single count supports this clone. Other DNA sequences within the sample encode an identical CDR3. For the CDR3, the DNA is TGTGCCAGCAGCTTAGCGGGAGGCAATCAGCCCCAGCATTTT. Translation: CASSLAGGNQPQHF. The chain employs TRBV7-2 and TRBJ1-5, with unresolved D. V was cut by 0 bases and J by 2 bases, with 5 bases left in between. This CDR3 comprises 14 residues. Germline-derived CDR1 and CDR2 are SGHTA and FQGNSA.

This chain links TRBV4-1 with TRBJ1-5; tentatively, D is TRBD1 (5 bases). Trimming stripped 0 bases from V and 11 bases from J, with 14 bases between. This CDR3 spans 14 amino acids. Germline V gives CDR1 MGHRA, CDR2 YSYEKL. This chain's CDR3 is CASSQDRVEGAQHF. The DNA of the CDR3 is TGCGCCAGCAGCCAAGACAGGGTTGAGGGAGCCCAGCATTTT.

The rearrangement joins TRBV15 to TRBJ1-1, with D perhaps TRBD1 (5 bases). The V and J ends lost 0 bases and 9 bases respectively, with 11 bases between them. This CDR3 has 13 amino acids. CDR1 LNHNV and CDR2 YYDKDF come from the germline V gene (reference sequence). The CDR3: CATSRDRSGKAFF. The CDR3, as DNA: TGTGCCACCAGCAGAGATCGGTCAGGGAAAGCTTTCTTT. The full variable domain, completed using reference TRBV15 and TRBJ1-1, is DAMVIQNPRYQVTQFGKPVTLSCSQTLNHNVMYWYQQKSSQAPKLLFHYYDKDFNNEADTPDNFQSRRPNTSFCFLDIRSPGLGDTAMYLCATSRDRSGKAFFGQGTRLTVV.

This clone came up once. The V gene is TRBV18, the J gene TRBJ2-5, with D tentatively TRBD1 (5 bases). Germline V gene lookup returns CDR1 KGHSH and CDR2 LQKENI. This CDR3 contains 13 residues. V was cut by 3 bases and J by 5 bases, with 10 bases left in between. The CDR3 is CASSPGLMETQYF. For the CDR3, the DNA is TGTGCCAGCTCACCGGGGCTGATGGAGACCCAGTACTTC.

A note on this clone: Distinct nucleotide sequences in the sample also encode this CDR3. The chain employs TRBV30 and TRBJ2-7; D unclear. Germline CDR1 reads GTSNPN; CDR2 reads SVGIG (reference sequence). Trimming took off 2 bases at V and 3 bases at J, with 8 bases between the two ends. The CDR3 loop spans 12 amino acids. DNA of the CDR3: TGTGCCTGGAGTCTAGGCAGCTACGAGCAGTACTTC. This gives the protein CAWSLGSYEQYF.

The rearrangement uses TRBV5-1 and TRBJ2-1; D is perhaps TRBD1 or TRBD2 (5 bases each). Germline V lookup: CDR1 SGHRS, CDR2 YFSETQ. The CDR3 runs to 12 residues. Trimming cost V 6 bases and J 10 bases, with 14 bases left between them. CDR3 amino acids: CASTFVGTEQFF. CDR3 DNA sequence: TGCGCCAGCACCTTCGTGGGGACGGAGCAGTTCTTC.

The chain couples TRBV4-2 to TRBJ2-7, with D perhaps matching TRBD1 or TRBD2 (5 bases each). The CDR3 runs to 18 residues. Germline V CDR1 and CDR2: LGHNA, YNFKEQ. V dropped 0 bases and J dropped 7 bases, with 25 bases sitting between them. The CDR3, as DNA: TGTGCCAGCAGCCAAGATAGAGCCCGGGACCCCCCAGACCTGGAGCAGTACTTC. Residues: CASSQDRARDPPDLEQYF.

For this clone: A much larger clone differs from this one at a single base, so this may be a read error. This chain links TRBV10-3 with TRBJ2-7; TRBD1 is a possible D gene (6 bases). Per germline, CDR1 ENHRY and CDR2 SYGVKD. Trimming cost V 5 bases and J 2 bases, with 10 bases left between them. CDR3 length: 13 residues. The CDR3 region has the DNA TGTGCCATCAGTCCGGGACAAGCCTACGAGCAGTACTTC. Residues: CAISPGQAYEQYF.

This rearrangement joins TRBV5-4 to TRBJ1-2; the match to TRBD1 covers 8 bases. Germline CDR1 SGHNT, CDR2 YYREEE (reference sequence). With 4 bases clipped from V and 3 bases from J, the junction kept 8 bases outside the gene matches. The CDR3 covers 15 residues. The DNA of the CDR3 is TGTGCCAGCAGCGCTAGACAGGGGTCGCACTATGGCTACACCTTC. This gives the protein CASSARQGSHYGYTF. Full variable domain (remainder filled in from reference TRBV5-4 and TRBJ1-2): ETGVTQSPTHLIKTRGQQVTLRCSSQSGHNTVSWYQQALGQGPQFIFQYYREEENGRGNFPPRFSGLQFPNYSSELNVNALELDDSALYLCASSARQGSHYGYTFGSGTRLTVV.

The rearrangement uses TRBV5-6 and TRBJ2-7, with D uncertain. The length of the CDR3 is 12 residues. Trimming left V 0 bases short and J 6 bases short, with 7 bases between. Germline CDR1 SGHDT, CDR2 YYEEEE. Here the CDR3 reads CASSLAGPEQYF. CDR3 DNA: TGTGCCAGCAGCTTGGCTGGACCCGAGCAGTACTTC.

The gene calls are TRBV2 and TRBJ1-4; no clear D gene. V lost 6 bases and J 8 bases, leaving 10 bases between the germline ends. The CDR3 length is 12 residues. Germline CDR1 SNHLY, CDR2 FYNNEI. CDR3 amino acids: CASRSTGEKLFF. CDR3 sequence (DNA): TGTGCCAGCAGGTCTACGGGGGAAAAACTGTTTTTT.

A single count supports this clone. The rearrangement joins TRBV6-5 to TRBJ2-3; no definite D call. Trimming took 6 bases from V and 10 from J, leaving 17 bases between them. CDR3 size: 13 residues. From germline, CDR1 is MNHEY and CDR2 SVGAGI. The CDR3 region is CASRPQNPLAQYF. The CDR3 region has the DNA TGTGCCAGCAGGCCCCAAAATCCCCTTGCGCAGTATTTT.

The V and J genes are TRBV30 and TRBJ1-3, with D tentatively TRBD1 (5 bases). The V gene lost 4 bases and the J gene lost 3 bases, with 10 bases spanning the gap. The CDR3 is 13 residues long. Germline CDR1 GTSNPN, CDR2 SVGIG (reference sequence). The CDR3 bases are TGTGCCTGGAATCAGGGAATTGGAAACACCATATATTTT. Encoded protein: CAWNQGIGNTIYF.

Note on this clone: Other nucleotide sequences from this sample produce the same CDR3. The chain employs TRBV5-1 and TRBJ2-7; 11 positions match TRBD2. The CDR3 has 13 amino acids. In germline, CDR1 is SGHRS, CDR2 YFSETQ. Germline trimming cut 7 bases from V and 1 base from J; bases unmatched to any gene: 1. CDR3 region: CASGLAGSYEQYF. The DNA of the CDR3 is TGCGCCAGCGGACTAGCGGGTTCCTACGAGCAGTACTTC. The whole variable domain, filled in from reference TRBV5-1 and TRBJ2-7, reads KAGVTQTPRYLIKTRGQQVTLSCSPISGHRSVSWYQQTPGQGLQFLFEYFSETQRNKGNFPGRFSGRQFSNSRSEMNVSTLELGDSALYLCASGLAGSYEQYFGPGTRLTVT.

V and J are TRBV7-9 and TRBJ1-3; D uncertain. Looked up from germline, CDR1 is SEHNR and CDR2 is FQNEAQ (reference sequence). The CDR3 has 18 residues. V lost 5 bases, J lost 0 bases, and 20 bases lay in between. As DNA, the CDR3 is TGTGCCAGCAGCACTAAGCCTTTCGAAATGGGCTCTGGAAACACCATATATTTT. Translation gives CASSTKPFEMGSGNTIYF.

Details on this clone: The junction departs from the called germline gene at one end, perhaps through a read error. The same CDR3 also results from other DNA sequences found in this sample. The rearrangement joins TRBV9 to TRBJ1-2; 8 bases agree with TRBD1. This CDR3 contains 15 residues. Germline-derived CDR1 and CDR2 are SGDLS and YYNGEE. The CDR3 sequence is CASSVGQGPNYGYTF. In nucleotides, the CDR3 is TGTGCCAGCAGCGTTGGACAGGGCCCTAATTATGGCTACACCTTC.

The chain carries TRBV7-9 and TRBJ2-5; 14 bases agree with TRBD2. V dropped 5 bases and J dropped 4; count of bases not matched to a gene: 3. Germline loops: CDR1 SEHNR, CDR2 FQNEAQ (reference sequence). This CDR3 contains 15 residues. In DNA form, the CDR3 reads TGTGCCAGCAGCCCGGGGACTAGCGGGGGAGAGACCCAGTACTTC. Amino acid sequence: CASSPGTSGGETQYF.

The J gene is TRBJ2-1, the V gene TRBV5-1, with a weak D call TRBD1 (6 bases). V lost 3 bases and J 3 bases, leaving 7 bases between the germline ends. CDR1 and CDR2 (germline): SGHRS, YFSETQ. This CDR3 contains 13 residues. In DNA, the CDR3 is TGCGCCAGCAGCTCAGGGGTCTACAATGAGCAGTTCTTC. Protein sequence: CASSSGVYNEQFF. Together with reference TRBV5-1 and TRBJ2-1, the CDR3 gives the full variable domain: KAGVTQTPRYLIKTRGQQVTLSCSPISGHRSVSWYQQTPGQGLQFLFEYFSETQRNKGNFPGRFSGRQFSNSRSEMNVSTLELGDSALYLCASSSGVYNEQFFGPGTRLTVL.

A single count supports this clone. The CDR3 spells CASSPSSRGHEQYF. The CDR3 coding sequence is TGTGCCAGCAGCCCGTCTTCGAGGGGTCACGAGCAGTACTTC. This sequence joins TRBV7-6 and TRBJ2-7; D tentatively reads TRBD1 or TRBD2 (5 bases each). Between the trimmed V and J ends, which lost 5 bases and 5 bases, there was a span of 16 bases. The CDR3 covers 14 residues. Germline CDR1 is SGHVS and CDR2 is FNYEAQ.

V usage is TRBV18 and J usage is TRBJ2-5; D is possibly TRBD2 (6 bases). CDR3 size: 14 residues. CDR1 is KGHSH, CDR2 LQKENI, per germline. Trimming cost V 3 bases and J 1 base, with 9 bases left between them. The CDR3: CASSPIAAQETQYF. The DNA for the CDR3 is TGTGCCAGCTCACCTATAGCGGCCCAAGAGACCCAGTACTTC.